The clone carrying this TCR beta chain was seen at least ten times. The antigen is unknown. CDR1 is GTSNPN, CDR2 SVGIG, per germline (reference sequence). Trimming at V came to 4 bases and at J to 3 bases, leaving 5 bases not matched to a gene. The CDR3 has 13 residues. The record originates from a study of T cells in Graves' hyperthyroidism and ophthalmopathy. Amplification of TCR beta CDR3 regions was performed using RNA transcripts as template. First-round RT-PCR with HTBI primers amplified the TCR CDR3 region. One entry per CDR3 protein, called by TCRdb with MiXCR from the multiplex PCR reads. Among more than 550,000 distinct CDR3 sequences listed, around 20% were seen once. Study observations and caveats: A 13 V-J model separated ophthalmopathy from stable hyperthyroidism.

The genes are TRBV30 and TRBJ2-7; 8 bases are shared with TRBD1. The sample was blood. This receptor was obtained from a woman aged 45-65 years with Graves' hyperthyroidism that later progressed to Graves' ophthalmopathy. The CDR3 loop reads CAWTGQELYEQYF. The CDR3 coding sequence is TGTGCCTGGACGGGACAGGAGCTCTACGAGCAGTACTTC.